This T cell receptor beta chain comes out of a study of response to subunit inactivated influenza vaccine. The study, taken as a whole, reports: Few new T cells, the authors suggested, are recruited by each seasonal influenza vaccination.

V was shortened by 1 base and J by 0 bases, with 12 bases between the two germline ends. CDR1 and CDR2 from the germline V gene are LGHNA and YSLEER. The CDR3 has 16 residues. TCRdb itself ran the RT-PCR reads through MiXCR, one entry per CDR3 protein. The sample includes 610,000 or so distinct CDR3 sequences, 11% to 15% of them seen just once. A remark on this clonotype: Its antigen is as yet unknown.

The TCR was taken from a man between 45 and 60 years old who received an inactivated influenza vaccine. The chain has TRBV4-3 and TRBJ2-5; no definite D call. The starting material was PBMCs from blood, obtained 11 to 12 days after vaccination. CDR3 sequence reads: CASSQGSLIYQETQYF. The DNA of the CDR3 is TGCGCCAGCAGCCAAGGGTCACTGATTTACCAAGAGACCCAGTACTTC.